Below, 9 T cell receptor delta chains from the same sample are listed, as sequenced in a study of gamma-delta T cells after stem cell transplantation. TCRdb re-called the RT-PCR reads through CATT. The sample shows approximately 5,000 delta-chain clones, approximately 1.8% of them seen only once. Material for sequencing was gamma-delta T cells. The receptors were gathered from a human donor. It is not recorded whose cells these are; they may come from a transplant donor.

About this clone itself: The TCRdb protein, from a much larger clone, departs from this DNA's translation at residue 4, likely by read error; the protein shown derives from the DNA. This chain joins TRDV2 and TRDJ2; D possibly corresponds to TRDD3 (6 bases). The CDR3 runs 18 residues. The germline CDR1 and CDR2 sequences are GEAIGNYY and EKD. The CDR3 DNA reads as TGTGCCTGTGGCACCGTGGGGGGTCCTGATCATTTGACAGCACAACTCTTCTTT. It translates to CACGTVGGPDHLTAQLFF.

Comments on this clone: TCRdb has a much larger clone's protein, which differs at residue 12 from the translation of this DNA, likely because of a read error; what is shown is the protein translated from the DNA. This chain joins TRDV2 and TRDJ1; TRDD3 agrees at 8 bases. Germline CDR1 GEAIGNYY, CDR2 EKD. The CDR3 covers 16 residues. The CDR3 reads CACDTLLGEDTGKLIF. DNA for the CDR3: TGTGCCTGTGACACGCTGCTGGGGGAGGACACCGGTAAACTCATCTTT.

This clone rates as medium-sized. This sequence joins TRDV2 and TRDJ3; 10 bases fit TRDD3. V dropped 0 bases and J dropped 0; count of bases not matched to a gene: 10. The CDR3 has 21 amino acids. In germline, CDR1 is GEAIGNYY, CDR2 EKD. DNA for the CDR3: TGTGCCTGTGACACCGCAGCGGGGGGATACGCGGCCTCCTGGGACACCCGACAGATGTTTTTC. The encoded protein is CACDTAAGGYAASWDTRQMFF.

This clone was observed a handful of times. Only one base separates this from a far larger clonotype, so it likely reflects a read error. The same CDR3 can be traced to other DNA sequences in this sample. The V call is TRDV2, the J call TRDJ1; D is possibly TRDD3 (5 bases). The V end lost 4 bases, the J end lost 2 bases, and 22 bases lay between the germline ends. The germline V gene has CDR1 GEAIGNYY and CDR2 EKD. The CDR3 spans 17 residues. The CDR3 reads CACEGLGPMHGTDKLIF. CDR3 nucleotides: TGTGCCTGTGAGGGGCTGGGTCCGATGCACGGGACCGATAAACTCATCTTT.

As concerns this clone: TCRdb attributes to this sequence the protein of a much larger clone, which differs from the DNA translation at residue 4; a read error is likely, and the protein displayed is translated from the DNA. This chain connects TRDV2 to TRDJ1; 12 bases are a match to TRDD3. This CDR3 region has 18 residues. The V and J ends lost 5 bases and 0 bases, in that order; junction bases with no gene match: 12. Looked up from germline, CDR1 is GEAIGNYY and CDR2 is EKD. The CDR3 DNA sequence: TGTGCCTGTGCCTCGTTACTGGGGGATACAAGTTACACCGATAAACTCATCTTT. Translation gives CACASLLGDTSYTDKLIF.

This clone has a count of ten or more. One base away lies a much larger clone, so this may be a sequencing read error. V and J are TRDV2 and TRDJ1, with 9 bases matching TRDD3. Per germline, CDR1 GEAIGNYY and CDR2 EKD. Losses at the gene ends were 3 bases for V and 4 bases for J; bases not matched to a gene: 17. The CDR3 covers 18 residues. CDR3 protein: CACDAISNYWGTGDKLIF. The CDR3 DNA is TGTGCCTGTGACGCGATTTCTAATTACTGGGGGACCGGCGATAAACTCATCTTT.

Turning to this clone: Just one base apart from a much larger clone, this may be a read error. This chain connects TRDV2 to TRDJ1, with TRDD3 matching 9 bases. The V and J ends lost 0 bases and 0 bases, in that order; junction bases with no gene match: 7. Germline values: CDR1 GEAIGNYY, CDR2 EKD. The CDR3 has 17 residues. CDR3 DNA sequence: TGTGCCTGTGACACCATGGGGGATAATAGGGACACCGATAAACTCATCTTT. This gives the protein CACDTMGDNRDTDKLIF.

This clone is labeled as large. In the same sample, other DNA sequences code for this CDR3. The gene calls are TRDV2 and TRDJ1, with 12 bases that match TRDD3. This CDR3 is built from 18 residues. The V gene's germline CDR1 is GEAIGNYY and CDR2 EKD. Germline trimming cut 0 bases from V and 3 bases from J; bases unmatched to any gene: 10. The CDR3 DNA follows: TGTGCCTGTGACACCGTAGCCTGGGGGATACGGAAATCCGATAAACTCATCTTT. Translated: CACDTVAWGIRKSDKLIF.

A note on this clone: TCRdb's protein, taken from a much larger clone, differs from this DNA's translation at residue 9, likely owing to a read error; the protein displayed comes from the DNA. The CDR3 region has the DNA TGTGCCTGTGACTCCACGGATGGGAGATACTCCTGGGACACCCGACAGATGTTTTTC. This gives the protein CACDSTDGRYSWDTRQMFF. V and J are TRDV2 and TRDJ3; D is undetermined. Germline CDR1 and CDR2: GEAIGNYY and EKD. This CDR3 has 19 residues. V shed 3 bases and J shed 0 bases, with 17 bases lying between them.